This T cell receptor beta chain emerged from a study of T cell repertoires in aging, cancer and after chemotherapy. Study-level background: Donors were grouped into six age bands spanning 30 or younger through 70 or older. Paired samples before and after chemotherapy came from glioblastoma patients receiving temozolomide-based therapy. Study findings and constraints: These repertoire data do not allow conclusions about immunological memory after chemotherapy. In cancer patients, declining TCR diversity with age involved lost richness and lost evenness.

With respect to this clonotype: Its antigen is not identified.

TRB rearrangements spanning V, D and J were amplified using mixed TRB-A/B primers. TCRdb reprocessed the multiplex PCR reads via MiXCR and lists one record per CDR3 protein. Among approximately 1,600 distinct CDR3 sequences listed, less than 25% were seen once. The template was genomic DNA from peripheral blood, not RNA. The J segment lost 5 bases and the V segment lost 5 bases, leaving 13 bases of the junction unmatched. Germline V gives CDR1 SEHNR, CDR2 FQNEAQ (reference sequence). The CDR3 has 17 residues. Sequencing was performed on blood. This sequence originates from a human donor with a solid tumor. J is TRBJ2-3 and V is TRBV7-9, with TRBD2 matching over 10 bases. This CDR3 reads CASSITAGGPGRDTQYF. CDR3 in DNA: TGTGCCAGCAGCATTACAGCGGGAGGGCCGGGTCGAGATACGCAGTATTTT.